Shown below are 16 T cell receptor beta chains from a single sample sequenced in a study of T cell repertoires in cytomegalovirus infection. No antigen has been identified for these receptors. TCRdb reanalysed the reads using MiXCR and keeps one entry per CDR3 protein. The data contain approximately 220,000 distinct CDR3 sequences, roughly two fifths of them singletons. The sequences come from CD8+ T cells from cultured PBMCs, collected from culture after CMV antigen stimulation. These receptors were obtained from a human donor in good health (CMV status not recorded). Some clones in this sample may be carry-over from other donors' samples.

Concerning this clonotype itself: Possible read error: a much larger clone is one base away. A read error is likely, as this CDR3 ends without the conserved phenylalanine or tryptophan. V usage is TRBV7-2 and J usage is TRBJ2-1, with 9 nucleotides matching TRBD2. Unmatched junction bases numbered 8, after V lost 0 bases and J lost 2 bases. The germline gives CDR1 SGHTA, CDR2 FQGNSA. The CDR3 is 18 residues long. The CDR3 region has the DNA TGTGCCAGCAGCTTAGCAACGGGCGGCGGGAGGGCCTACAATGAGCAGTTCTCC. Its translation: CASSLATGGGRAYNEQFS.

This clonotype was observed a few times. The gene calls are TRBV19 and TRBJ1-5; 7 nucleotides align to TRBD1. With V trimmed by 4 bases and J by 7 bases, 13 bases remained unmatched. The CDR3 is 16 amino acids. Per the germline V gene, CDR1 is LNHDA and CDR2 is SQIVND (reference sequence). CDR3 in DNA: TGTGCCAGTAGTAACCCCTTCGACAGGGTGGGCCAGCCCCAGCATTTT. Protein: CASSNPFDRVGQPQHF. Filled out from reference TRBV19 and TRBJ1-5, the complete variable domain reads DGGITQSPKYLFRKEGQNVTLSCEQNLNHDAMYWYRQDPGQGLRLIYYSQIVNDFQKGDIAEGYSVSREKKESFPLTVTSAQKNPTAFYLCASSNPFDRVGQPQHFGDGTRLSIL.

In its sample, this clonotype was seen many times. The V call is TRBV4-2, the J call TRBJ2-7, with D possibly being TRBD2 (6 bases). Germline V lookup: CDR1 LGHNA, CDR2 YNFKEQ. This CDR3 comprises 13 residues. V was pared by 1 base and J by 5 bases, with 9 bases between. The CDR3, as DNA: TGTGCCAGCAGCCAAGGACCTAGCGACGAGCAGTACTTC. This codes for CASSQGPSDEQYF.

V and J are TRBV27 and TRBJ2-1; tentative D call: TRBD2 (6 bases). The CDR3 is made up of 14 amino acids. Trimming cost V 3 bases and J 8 bases, with 14 bases left between them. Germline CDR1 reads MNHEY; CDR2 reads SMNVEV (reference sequence). CDR3 residues: CASSFAGQGHEQFF. In DNA, the CDR3 is TGTGCCAGCAGTTTCGCGGGGCAGGGCCATGAGCAGTTCTTC.

The chain couples TRBV7-8 to TRBJ1-2; D ambiguous. Germline CDR1 and CDR2: SGHVS and FQNEAQ. CDR3 length: 14 amino acids. The germline V and J ends were trimmed by 1 base and 8 bases, with 14 bases remaining between them. CDR3 region: CASSLVVGSGGYTF. CDR3 nucleotide sequence: TGTGCCAGCAGCTTAGTTGTGGGGTCTGGAGGCTACACCTTC.

V gene TRBV18 combines with J gene TRBJ2-2; D not resolved. The CDR3 is 16 residues long. Trimming stripped 2 bases from V and 2 bases from J, with 12 bases between. CDR1 is KGHSH and CDR2 is LQKENI in the germline V gene. Here the CDR3 DNA reads TGTGCCAGCTCACCAGCCCAACTTATAAACACCGGGGAGCTGTTTTTT. It codes for CASSPAQLINTGELFF.

This clonotype showed up just a few times. The V gene is TRBV3-1, the J gene TRBJ1-2; TRBD1 matches 7 bases. The trim removed 1 base at V and 8 bases at J, leaving 13 bases unmatched. Germline-derived CDR1 and CDR2 are LGHDT and YNNKEL (reference sequence). The CDR3 is 16 residues long. The CDR3 reads CASSQVLGTASGGYTF. DNA for the CDR3: TGTGCCAGCAGCCAAGTGTTAGGGACAGCTTCTGGGGGCTACACCTTC. The variable domain in full, completed from reference TRBV3-1 and TRBJ1-2, reads DTAVSQTPKYLVTQMGNDKSIKCEQNLGHDTMYWYKQDSKKFLKIMFSYNNKELIINETVPNRFSPKSPDKAHLNLHINSLELGDSAVYFCASSQVLGTASGGYTFGSGTRLTVV.

The genes are TRBV12-3 or TRBV12-4 and TRBJ1-4; TRBD1 matches 12 bases. V trimming: 6 bases; J trimming: 2 bases; junction bases outside the gene matches: 4. The CDR3 is 16 residues long. CDR3 sequence reads: CASRGTGGMTNEKLFF. The CDR3 DNA reads as TGTGCCAGCAGAGGGACAGGGGGCATGACTAATGAAAAACTGTTTTTT.

This clonotype came up many times. The rearrangement uses TRBV29-1 and TRBJ2-1; no firm D call. Germline V gene data show CDR1 as SQVTM and CDR2 as ANQGSEA. Between the trimmed V and J ends, which lost 7 bases and 3 bases, there was a span of 19 bases. The length of the CDR3 is 15 residues. The CDR3 region has the DNA TGCAGCGCTCGCTTTGTGGGGTCGAACTACAATGAGCAGTTCTTC. The encoded protein is CSARFVGSNYNEQFF.

In DNA form, the CDR3 reads TGTGCCAGCAGCCCCCGTGAGGGCCCAATCACAGATACGCAGTATTTT. Protein: CASSPREGPITDTQYF. This chain uses TRBV7-9 with TRBJ2-3, with D possibly being TRBD2 (5 bases). Germline CDR1 and CDR2: SEHNR and FQNEAQ (reference sequence). Trimming shortened V by 5 bases and J by 2 bases, and 17 bases separated the two germline ends. This CDR3 has 16 residues. The full variable domain, rest sourced from reference TRBV7-9 and TRBJ2-3, is DTGVSQNPRHKITKRGQNVTFRCDPISEHNRLYWYRQTLGQGPEFLTYFQNEAQLEKSRLLSDRFSAERPKGSFSTLEIQRTEQGDSAMYLCASSPREGPITDTQYFGPGTRLTVL.

The rearrangement joins TRBV7-9 to TRBJ1-2; 7 nucleotides align to TRBD1. CDR1 SEHNR and CDR2 FQNEAQ come from the germline V gene (reference sequence). This CDR3 has 16 amino acids. V was pared by 4 bases and J by 0 bases, with 8 bases of the junction left unmatched. The CDR3 sequence: CASSSYRDRANYGYTF. The CDR3 region has the DNA TGTGCCAGCAGCTCATACCGGGACAGAGCTAACTATGGCTACACCTTC.

The V call is TRBV20-1, the J call TRBJ2-7, with 8 bases fitting TRBD1. The CDR3 contains 17 residues. V lost 0 bases to trimming and J lost 7 bases; unmatched junction nucleotides: 17. Germline V gene data show CDR1 as DFQATT and CDR2 as SNEGSKA (reference sequence). The CDR3 coding sequence is TGCAGTGCTAGAGATTACGTCGGGCGGCAGGGGGCGGGAGAGCAGTACTTC. Translated: CSARDYVGRQGAGEQYF.

This clonotype was detected a few times. The V call is TRBV7-9, the J call TRBJ2-1, with 14 bases aligning to TRBD2. V lost 5 bases to trimming and J lost 7 bases; unmatched junction nucleotides: 4. Germline CDR1 reads SEHNR; CDR2 reads FQNEAQ (reference sequence). The CDR3 has 15 amino acids. The CDR3 region is CASSRLAGGRNEQFF. The DNA for the CDR3 is TGTGCCAGCAGCAGACTAGCGGGAGGGCGGAATGAGCAGTTCTTC.

This clonotype was found a few times. The chain is built from TRBV7-2 and TRBJ2-1, with 11 bases lining up with TRBD2. Germline V gene data show CDR1 as SGHTA and CDR2 as FQGNSA. Unmatched junction bases numbered 8, after V lost 7 bases and J lost 3 bases. CDR3 length: 16 amino acids. The CDR3 DNA follows: TGTGCCAGCACTGCCACTAGCGGGAGCTACTACAATGAGCAGTTCTTC. It specifies CASTATSGSYYNEQFF.

This chain connects TRBV7-9 to TRBJ2-2, with no clear D. The CDR3 is 16 residues long. CDR1 and CDR2 (germline): SEHNR, FQNEAQ (reference sequence). Trimming removed 5 bases at V and 5 bases at J, with 18 bases between. CDR3: CASSPPGRKVTGELFF. The DNA for the CDR3 is TGTGCCAGCAGCCCCCCCGGGCGGAAGGTTACCGGGGAGCTGTTTTTT.

The chain combines TRBV7-6 with TRBJ2-2, with D perhaps matching TRBD2 (6 bases). This CDR3 comprises 13 residues. V dropped 6 bases and J dropped 6 bases, with 11 bases sitting between them. Germline V gene sequence: CDR1 SGHVS, CDR2 FNYEAQ. The CDR3 is CASSSAGAGELFF. The CDR3 DNA is TGTGCCAGCAGTTCAGCGGGCGCCGGGGAGCTGTTTTTT.